The T cell receptor (beta chain) under discussion was sequenced for a study of shared T cell receptors in the human thymus. Clones were sequenced by immunoSEQ multiplex PCR, and TCRdb holds only the in-frame ones, with some missing. Of under 700,000 clones listed, 70% to 80% are singletons. Germline values: CDR1 ENHRY, CDR2 SYGVKD. CDR3 length: 13 residues. The J segment lost 5 bases and the V segment lost 10 bases, leaving 4 bases of the junction unmatched. This clone occurred a few times. These data also formed part of another study, on human thymus T cells. That paper adds: Each of the donors was a healthy Finnish infant who was undergoing open corrective cardiac surgery for congenital heart defects. Thymus specimens were resections from corrective heart surgery. Apparent bias marked the V and J gene usage of thymic and blood repertoires. Related work found strong thymic repertoire overlap between unrelated individuals.

Sequenced material: thymocytes. V is TRBV10-3 and J is TRBJ2-1, with 11 positions matching TRBD2. The TCR sequence derives from a boy under two years old with a congenital heart defect. This CDR3 is CANGTSGNNEQFF. In DNA form, the CDR3 reads TGTGCCAACGGGACTAGCGGAAACAATGAGCAGTTCTTC.